A selection of T cell receptor beta chains follows, all from one sample in a study of neoadjuvant anti-PD-1 for oral cavity cancer. The table came from immunoSEQ multiplex PCR; TCRdb's copy has only in-frame clones and leaves some out. Among under 15,000 clones listed, about 71% were seen once. Source: PBMCs, taken after nivolumab (anti-PD-1) treatment. The receptors derive from a person aged 35 to 85 with oral cavity squamous cell carcinoma. CDR3s include the opening cysteine and the closing phenylalanine or tryptophan. The D gene is left open where the match is weak. Rows may omit the clone size; those that give it use once, few, many or a size class.

j_call: TRBJ2-5; d_call: .; clone_size: .; v_call: TRBV30; cdr3_aa: CAWSETVTRGETQYF; cdr3_nt: TGTGCCTGGAGTGAGACCGTGACTAGAGGCGAGACCCAGTACTTC
j_call: TRBJ1-1; d_call: .; clone_size: few; v_call: TRBV7-9; cdr3_aa: CASSLAAGAGTEAFF; cdr3_nt: TGTGCCAGCAGCTTAGCGGCAGGGGCGGGCACTGAAGCTTTCTTT
j_call: TRBJ1-1; d_call: .; clone_size: .; v_call: TRBV4-1; cdr3_aa: CASSRVGTEAFF; cdr3_nt: TGCGCCAGCAGCCGGGTGGGCACTGAAGCTTTCTTT
j_call: TRBJ2-5; d_call: TRBD2; clone_size: .; v_call: TRBV5-1; cdr3_aa: CASSGGGTQETQYF; cdr3_nt: TGCGCCAGCAGCGGCGGGGGGACCCAAGAGACCCAGTACTTC
j_call: TRBJ1-3; d_call: TRBD1; clone_size: few; v_call: TRBV18; cdr3_aa: CASSPRSGTGQGNTIYF; cdr3_nt: TGTGCCAGCTCACCACGCTCCGGGACAGGGCAAGGAAACACCATATATTTT
j_call: TRBJ1-5; d_call: .; clone_size: few; v_call: TRBV6-6; cdr3_aa: CASSPDRGNQPQHF; cdr3_nt: TGTGCCAGCAGCCCCGACCGTGGCAATCAGCCCCAGCATTTT
j_call: TRBJ1-1; d_call: .; clone_size: .; v_call: TRBV14; cdr3_aa: CASSQVGEAFF; cdr3_nt: TGTGCCAGCAGCCAAGTGGGTGAAGCTTTCTTT
j_call: TRBJ2-3; d_call: .; clone_size: .; v_call: TRBV4-1; cdr3_aa: CASSQEWSADTQYF; cdr3_nt: TGCGCCAGCAGCCAAGAATGGTCGGCAGATACGCAGTATTTT
j_call: TRBJ1-2; d_call: .; clone_size: few; v_call: TRBV9; cdr3_aa: CASSAQAGVNYGYTF; cdr3_nt: TGTGCCAGCAGCGCCCAAGCGGGGGTTAACTATGGCTACACCTTC
j_call: TRBJ1-2; d_call: TRBD1; clone_size: .; v_call: TRBV7-8; cdr3_aa: CASSINRGRNYGYTF; cdr3_nt: TGTGCCAGCAGCATCAACAGGGGGCGCAACTATGGCTACACCTTC
j_call: TRBJ2-2; d_call: TRBD2; clone_size: once; v_call: TRBV9; cdr3_aa: CASRKLADSNTGELFF; cdr3_nt: TGTGCCAGCAGGAAACTAGCGGACTCGAACACCGGGGAGCTGTTTTTT
j_call: TRBJ1-5; d_call: .; clone_size: .; v_call: TRBV7-2; cdr3_aa: CASSRGVQPQHF; cdr3_nt: TGTGCCAGCAGCCGAGGGGTTCAGCCCCAGCATTTT
j_call: TRBJ1-2; d_call: .; clone_size: .; v_call: TRBV7-8; cdr3_aa: CASSRRQGRGYTF; cdr3_nt: TGTGCCAGCAGTCGACGGCAGGGACGAGGCTACACCTTC
j_call: TRBJ2-1; d_call: TRBD2; clone_size: .; v_call: TRBV7-9; cdr3_aa: CASSPRTSGTYNEQFF; cdr3_nt: TGTGCCAGCAGTCCTAGGACTAGCGGGACCTACAATGAGCAGTTCTTC
j_call: TRBJ2-7; d_call: .; clone_size: .; v_call: TRBV2; cdr3_aa: CASSWTDSYEQYF; cdr3_nt: TGTGCCAGCAGTTGGACAGACTCCTACGAGCAGTACTTC
j_call: TRBJ2-3; d_call: .; clone_size: .; v_call: TRBV6-6; cdr3_aa: CASSPQVGHGTDTQYF; cdr3_nt: TGTGCCAGCAGTCCCCAGGTGGGACATGGTACAGATACGCAGTATTTT
j_call: TRBJ2-7; d_call: TRBD1; clone_size: .; v_call: TRBV5-1; cdr3_aa: CASNTGEGYEQYF; cdr3_nt: TGCGCCAGCAACACAGGGGAAGGGTACGAGCAGTACTTC
j_call: TRBJ1-4; d_call: TRBD1; clone_size: .; v_call: TRBV13; cdr3_aa: CASSLKEGTGDEKLFF; cdr3_nt: TGTGCCAGCAGCTTAAAGGAGGGGACAGGGGATGAAAAACTGTTTTTT
j_call: TRBJ1-6; d_call: .; clone_size: few; v_call: TRBV11-2; cdr3_aa: CASSFTGPNSPLHF; cdr3_nt: TGTGCCAGCAGCTTTACAGGGCCCAATTCACCCCTCCACTTT
j_call: TRBJ2-6; d_call: .; clone_size: .; v_call: TRBV5-1; cdr3_aa: CASSFGSGANVLTF; cdr3_nt: TGCGCCAGCAGCTTCGGCTCTGGGGCCAACGTCCTGACTTTC
j_call: TRBJ1-1; d_call: .; clone_size: .; v_call: TRBV7-2; cdr3_aa: CASSLATGNTEAFF; cdr3_nt: TGTGCCAGCAGCTTAGCCACAGGGAACACTGAAGCTTTCTTT
j_call: TRBJ2-1; d_call: TRBD2; clone_size: .; v_call: TRBV12-5; cdr3_aa: CASGLGLAGGWYEQFF; cdr3_nt: TGTGCTAGTGGTCTGGGACTAGCGGGGGGGTGGTATGAGCAGTTCTTC
j_call: TRBJ2-7; d_call: .; clone_size: .; v_call: TRBV30; cdr3_aa: CAWSVGQLNEQYF; cdr3_nt: TGTGCCTGGAGTGTTGGACAGCTCAACGAGCAGTACTTC
j_call: TRBJ2-3; d_call: TRBD2; clone_size: .; v_call: TRBV7-2; cdr3_aa: CASSLSGTSGRLTDTQYF; cdr3_nt: TGTGCCAGCAGCCTATCCGGGACTAGCGGGAGACTCACAGATACGCAGTATTTT
j_call: TRBJ2-2; d_call: .; clone_size: .; v_call: TRBV29-1; cdr3_aa: CSVADSGGGELFF; cdr3_nt: TGCAGCGTTGCTGACAGTGGAGGCGGGGAGCTGTTTTTT
j_call: TRBJ1-3; d_call: .; clone_size: .; v_call: TRBV6-1; cdr3_aa: CASSEAAGSSSGNTIYF; cdr3_nt: TGTGCCAGCAGTGAAGCCGCTGGCAGCTCCTCTGGAAACACCATATATTTT
j_call: TRBJ1-2; d_call: TRBD1; clone_size: few; v_call: TRBV18; cdr3_aa: CASSQTSRDRESYGYTF; cdr3_nt: TGTGCCAGCTCACAGACGTCCCGGGACAGGGAGAGCTATGGCTACACCTTC
j_call: TRBJ2-1; d_call: .; clone_size: .; v_call: TRBV7-3; cdr3_aa: CASSPGGSRYEQFF; cdr3_nt: TGTGCCAGCAGCCCGGGTGGCAGTCGGTATGAGCAGTTCTTC
j_call: TRBJ2-7; d_call: TRBD2; clone_size: .; v_call: TRBV5-1; cdr3_aa: CASSSGLGGRYEQYF; cdr3_nt: TGCGCCAGCAGCTCTGGACTAGGCGGTAGGTACGAGCAGTACTTC
j_call: TRBJ1-3; d_call: .; clone_size: .; v_call: TRBV15; cdr3_aa: CATSSRRGNTIYF; cdr3_nt: TGTGCCACCAGCAGTAGGAGAGGAAACACCATATATTTT
j_call: TRBJ1-2; d_call: .; clone_size: few; v_call: TRBV25-1; cdr3_aa: CASSEGAPNYGYTF; cdr3_nt: TGTGCCAGCAGTGAAGGGGCGCCAAACTATGGCTACACCTTC